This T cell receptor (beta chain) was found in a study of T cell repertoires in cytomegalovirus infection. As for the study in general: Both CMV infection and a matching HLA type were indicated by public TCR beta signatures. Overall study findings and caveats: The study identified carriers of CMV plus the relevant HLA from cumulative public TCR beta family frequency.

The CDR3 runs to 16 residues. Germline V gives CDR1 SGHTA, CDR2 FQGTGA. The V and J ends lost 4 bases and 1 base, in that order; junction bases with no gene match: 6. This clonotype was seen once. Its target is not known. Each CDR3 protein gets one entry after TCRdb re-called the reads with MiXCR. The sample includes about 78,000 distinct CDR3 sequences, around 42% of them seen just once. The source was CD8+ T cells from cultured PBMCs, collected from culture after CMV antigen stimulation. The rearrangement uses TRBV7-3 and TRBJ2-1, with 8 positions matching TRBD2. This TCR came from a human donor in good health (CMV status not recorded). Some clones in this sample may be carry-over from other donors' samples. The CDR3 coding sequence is TGTGCCAGCAGCTCATACGGGGGGGGTTCCTACAATGAGCAGTTCTTC. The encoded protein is CASSSYGGGSYNEQFF.